This T cell receptor beta chain appears in the sequencing data of a study of blood T cells in healthy people across ages. Study details: Capturing about one barcoded beta molecule per two T cells was achieved by template switching. Findings of the study overall: PBMCs went unsorted, and a conclusive naive versus antigen-experienced comparison was therefore prevented.

It was with a sample-barcoded 5' primer and a J-beta primer mix that a second PCR of roughly 6 to 12 cycles was run. With 12 random nucleotides, a template-switch adaptor tagged each individual cDNA molecule. TCRdb reanalysed the 5' RACE reads using MiXCR and keeps one entry per CDR3 protein. The sample has about 1,400,000 distinct CDR3 sequences, approximately 38% seen once. This clonotype occurred a few times. Its matching antigen is unknown. There are 14 residues in the CDR3. Trimming shortened V by 8 bases and J by 2 bases, and 14 bases separated the two germline ends. The TCR was taken from a woman aged 18-29 years in good health. Sequencing used blood. The rearrangement joins TRBV12-3 or TRBV12-4 to TRBJ2-3; D is unresolved. CDR3 nucleotide sequence: TGTGCCAGCCAGGATTACTTCCACACAGATACGCAGTATTTT. Translated: CASQDYFHTDTQYF.